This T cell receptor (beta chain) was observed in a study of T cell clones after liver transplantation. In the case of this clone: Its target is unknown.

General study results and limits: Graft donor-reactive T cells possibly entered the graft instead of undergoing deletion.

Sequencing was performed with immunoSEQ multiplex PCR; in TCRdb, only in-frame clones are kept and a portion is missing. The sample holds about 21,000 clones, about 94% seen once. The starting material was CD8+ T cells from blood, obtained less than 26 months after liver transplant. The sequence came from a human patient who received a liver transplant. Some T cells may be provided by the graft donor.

The CDR3 spells CASSISASGYEQYF. The CDR3 DNA sequence: TGTGCCAGTAGTATCTCCGCTAGCGGCTACGAGCAGTACTTC. This rearrangement joins TRBV19 to TRBJ2-7, with 7 nucleotides matching TRBD2. The CDR3 consists of 14 residues. Unmatched junction bases numbered 5, after V lost 3 bases and J lost 3 bases. Germline CDR1 and CDR2: LNHDA and SQIVND (reference sequence).